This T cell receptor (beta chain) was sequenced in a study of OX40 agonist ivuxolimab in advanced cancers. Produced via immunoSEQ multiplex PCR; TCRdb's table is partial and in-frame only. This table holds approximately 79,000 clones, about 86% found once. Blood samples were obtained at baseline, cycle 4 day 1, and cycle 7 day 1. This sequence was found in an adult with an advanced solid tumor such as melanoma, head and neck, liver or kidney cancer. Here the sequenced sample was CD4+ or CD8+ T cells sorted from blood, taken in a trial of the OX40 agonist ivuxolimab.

CDR3 in DNA: TGTGCCAGCAGTGAGGGTCTAGCGGGGAAGCAAGAGACCCAGTACTTC. This encodes CASSEGLAGKQETQYF. J is TRBJ2-5 and V is TRBV6-1; 9 bases match TRBD2. The V segment lost 3 bases and the J segment 2 bases; nucleotides outside the gene matches: 7. CDR1 and CDR2 (germline): MNHNS, SASEGT. The CDR3 consists of 16 residues.